Below are 20 T cell receptor beta chains sequenced from a single sample in a study of shared clonotypes between healthy human individuals. This table comes from immunoSEQ multiplex PCR, and its TCRdb copy is limited to in-frame clones, with some not included. In the table there are roughly 1 million clones, about 75% of which are singletons. What was sequenced was memory CD4+ T cells sorted from blood. Subset described: CD45RA-negative fraction. These receptor sequences come from a man younger than 30 in good health.

The chain carries TRBV9 and TRBJ2-5; 7 bases align to TRBD1. Germline trimming cut 5 bases from V and 2 bases from J; bases unmatched to any gene: 12. The CDR3 runs to 16 residues. Germline V gene data show CDR1 as SGDLS and CDR2 as YYNGEE. CDR3 sequence (DNA): TGTGCCAGCAGTCGTGGGACCGGGACAGAGCAAGAGACCCAGTACTTC. It codes for CASSRGTGTEQETQYF.

V is TRBV30 and J is TRBJ2-5; 7 bases are a match to TRBD1. The CDR3 covers 14 residues. The junction had 6 bases not matched to a gene; V was cut back by 4 bases and J by 1 base. CDR1 and CDR2 from the germline V gene are GTSNPN and SVGIG (reference sequence). The CDR3 loop reads CAWTPGTVQETQYF. DNA for the CDR3: TGTGCCTGGACCCCAGGGACAGTCCAAGAGACCCAGTACTTC. The whole variable domain, remainder taken from reference TRBV30 and TRBJ2-5, is SQTIHQWPATLVQPVGSPLSLECTVEGTSNPNLYWYRQAAGRGLQLLFYSVGIGQISSEVPQNLSASRPQDRQFILSSKKLLLSDSGFYLCAWTPGTVQETQYFGPGTRLLVL.

The V call is TRBV11-1, the J call TRBJ1-1, with 9 bases identical to TRBD1. The CDR3 has 17 amino acids. Germline V CDR1 and CDR2: SGHAT, FQDESV (reference sequence). After removal of 5 bases from V and 0 bases from J, the junction contained 10 bases not matched to a gene. Here the CDR3 DNA reads TGTGCCAGCAGCCCCGGGACAGGGCTCCTCTTGAACACTGAAGCTTTCTTT. Its translation: CASSPGTGLLLNTEAFF.

This clone appeared a few times. The CDR3 nucleotides read TGTGCCAGCAGCCAAGTAGGCGGAAGGAATGAAAAACTGTTTTTT. Residues: CASSQVGGRNEKLFF. The gene calls are TRBV14 and TRBJ1-4; D call uncertain. The CDR3 is 15 amino acids. Trimming took 1 base from V and 5 from J, leaving 11 bases between them. Germline values: CDR1 SGHDN, CDR2 FVKESK.

This clone showed up just once. This chain uses TRBV5-6 with TRBJ2-6; D is ambiguous. The germline CDR1 and CDR2 sequences are SGHDT and YYEEEE. The CDR3 covers 17 residues. V was shortened by 1 base and J by 0 bases, with 11 bases between the two germline ends. CDR3 coding DNA: TGTGCCAGCAGCTTGTTTCCAGGAGCCTCTGGGGCCAACGTCCTGACTTTC. This encodes CASSLFPGASGANVLTF.

This clone was seen a few times. DNA for the CDR3: TGTGCCAGCACCCTTGGCAGGGGGACGGATACGCAGTATTTT. Translated, it gives CASTLGRGTDTQYF. The genes are TRBV2 and TRBJ2-3, with 7 bases that match TRBD1. Germline CDR1 SNHLY, CDR2 FYNNEI. The V segment lost 7 bases and the J segment 6 bases; nucleotides outside the gene matches: 10. The CDR3 sequence is 14 residues long. The full variable domain, rest sourced from reference TRBV2 and TRBJ2-3, is EPEVTQTPSHQVTQMGQEVILRCVPISNHLYFYWYRQILGQKVEFLVSFYNNEISEKSEIFDDQFSVERPDGSNFTLKIRSTKLEDSAMYFCASTLGRGTDTQYFGPGTRLTVL.

This chain joins TRBV7-9 and TRBJ2-2; D perhaps matches TRBD2 (5 bases). CDR3 length equals 15 residues. Per germline, CDR1 SEHNR and CDR2 FQNEAQ (reference sequence). Trimming took off 1 base at V and 3 bases at J, with 9 bases between the two ends. In nucleotides, the CDR3 is TGTGCCAGCAGCTTAGGGCTAGCCCACACCGGGGAGCTGTTTTTT. It specifies CASSLGLAHTGELFF.

V gene TRBV27 combines with J gene TRBJ2-3; possibly TRBD2 for D (6 bases). V lost 8 bases to trimming and J lost 2 bases, with 11 bases between them. The CDR3 has 13 amino acids. Germline V gene data show CDR1 as MNHEY and CDR2 as SMNVEV (reference sequence). CDR3 loop: CASRELITDTQYF. CDR3 DNA sequence: TGTGCCAGCCGGGAGCTCATCACAGATACGCAGTATTTT.

The rearrangement uses TRBV6-5 and TRBJ2-2; no clear D. The germline gives CDR1 MNHEY, CDR2 SVGAGI. V shed 4 bases and J shed 5 bases, with 14 bases lying between them. The CDR3 is 15 residues long. The CDR3 is CASSFGLPPTGELFF. DNA of the CDR3: TGTGCCAGCAGTTTCGGTCTCCCCCCTACCGGGGAGCTGTTTTTT.

This chain uses TRBV28 with TRBJ2-3, with TRBD2 identical over 12 bases. This CDR3 comprises 16 residues. Germline loops: CDR1 MDHEN, CDR2 SYDVKM. V shed 4 bases and J 6 bases; nucleotides not matched to a gene: 8. The CDR3 region has the DNA TGTGCCAGCAGTTCCCCCTGGACTAGCGGGATGGATACGCAGTATTTT. Residues: CASSSPWTSGMDTQYF.

V and J are TRBV4-1 and TRBJ2-5; TRBD2 aligns across 11 bases. Germline assignment: CDR1 MGHRA and CDR2 YSYEKL. The CDR3 extends over 18 amino acids. J was trimmed by 7 bases and V by 0 bases; bases with no gene match: 13. The CDR3 spells CASSQDPTSGGPLGTQYF. The CDR3 nucleotides are TGCGCCAGCAGCCAAGATCCAACTAGCGGGGGCCCCTTGGGGACCCAGTACTTC.

This chain links TRBV5-6 with TRBJ2-5; no reliable D call. Germline V gene lookup returns CDR1 SGHDT and CDR2 YYEEEE. Between the trimmed V and J ends, which lost 4 bases and 5 bases, there was a span of 18 bases. This CDR3 region has 15 residues. The CDR3 DNA follows: TGTGCCAGCAGCCCTCTGGCAGGAGCGCAGGAGACCCAGTACTTC. Translating it yields CASSPLAGAQETQYF.

The rearrangement uses TRBV18 and TRBJ2-1; TRBD1 aligns across 9 bases. The CDR3 consists of 15 residues. With V trimmed by 6 bases and J by 2 bases, 5 bases remained unmatched. CDR1 KGHSH and CDR2 LQKENI come from the germline V gene. The CDR3 DNA is TGTGCCAGCTCTCCCGGGACAGGGCCCTACAATGAGCAGTTCTTC. This encodes CASSPGTGPYNEQFF. The full variable domain, with the rest looked up from reference TRBV18 and TRBJ2-1, is NAGVMQNPRHLVRRRGQEARLRCSPMKGHSHVYWYRQLPEEGLKFMVYLQKENIIDESGMPKERFSAEFPKEGPSILRIQQVVRGDSAAYFCASSPGTGPYNEQFFGPGTRLTVL.

The V call is TRBV7-8, the J call TRBJ1-5, with D hard to call. There are 14 residues in the CDR3. Germline V gene lookup returns CDR1 SGHVS and CDR2 FQNEAQ. V was trimmed by 1 base and J by 6 bases, leaving 10 bases between them. Written as DNA, the CDR3 is TGTGCCAGCAGCTTAGAGTTGGGGTCTCAGCCCCAGCATTTT. Its translation: CASSLELGSQPQHF.

This clone came up a few times. This chain connects TRBV2 to TRBJ2-7, with a possible D match to TRBD2 (6 bases). V was clipped by 8 bases and J by 0 bases, with 14 bases between them. Germline values: CDR1 SNHLY, CDR2 FYNNEI. CDR3 length: 14 amino acids. The CDR3 region is CASLVAGSSYEQYF. DNA of the CDR3: TGTGCCAGCCTGGTCGCGGGATCCTCCTACGAGCAGTACTTC.

This clone appeared once. V usage is TRBV6-7 and J usage is TRBJ1-4; D is perhaps TRBD1 (5 bases). TRBV6-7 is sorted into the ORF group, with uncertain function. The CDR3 sequence is 12 residues long. V was clipped by 2 bases and J by 16 bases, with 14 bases between them. The CDR3, as DNA: TGTGCCAGCAGTTACCCCCAGACAGTTCAGTTTTTT. This codes for CASSYPQTVQFF.

V usage is TRBV5-1 and J usage is TRBJ2-7; D possibly corresponds to TRBD1 (5 bases). Germline values: CDR1 SGHRS, CDR2 YFSETQ. The CDR3 spans 16 residues. The germline V and J ends were trimmed by 0 bases and 1 base, with 14 bases remaining between them. CDR3 in DNA: TGCGCCAGCAGCTTGGTCCCAGGGCCACCTTCCTACGAGCAGTACTTC. This encodes CASSLVPGPPSYEQYF.

This chain uses TRBV7-2 with TRBJ2-7; 8 bases line up with TRBD2. CDR1 and CDR2 from the germline V gene are SGHTA and FQGNSA. The CDR3 consists of 15 residues. V lost 5 bases and J lost 0; bases outside the gene matches: 6. The CDR3 region has the DNA TGTGCCAGCAGCCCCGGGGGGGCAGCCTCCTACGAGCAGTACTTC. Encoded protein: CASSPGGAASYEQYF.

In its sample, this clone was seen a few times. The chain employs TRBV4-3 and TRBJ2-7, with TRBD2 as a possible D gene (6 bases). Germline V gene lookup returns CDR1 LGHNA and CDR2 YSLEER. The CDR3 has 15 amino acids. Trimming shortened V by 2 bases and J by 4 bases, and 15 bases separated the two germline ends. CDR3 bases: TGCGCCAGCAGCCAAAAAATCGGGAGTACGTACGAGCAGTACTTC. It encodes CASSQKIGSTYEQYF.

The chain recombines TRBV28 with TRBJ1-3, with 11 bases fitting TRBD1. The length of the CDR3 is 16 residues. Germline V gene lookup returns CDR1 MDHEN and CDR2 SYDVKM. Trimming took 6 bases from V and 3 from J; bases not matched to a gene: 7. CDR3 in amino acids: CASRRTGGSFGNTIYF. CDR3 nucleotides: TGTGCCAGCAGGAGGACAGGGGGCTCCTTTGGAAACACCATATATTTT.